These 15 T cell receptor beta chains were sequenced from one sample in a study of blood T cell repertoires in COVID-19. The protocol was immunoSEQ multiplex PCR, while the TCRdb copy is restricted to in-frame clones and leaves out a portion. The sample has approximately 300,000 clones; 85% to 95% are singletons. Sequenced input: PBMCs or T cells enriched from blood (not recorded which). The receptors stem from a woman under 40 who had been exposed to COVID-19.

This rearrangement joins TRBV5-1 to TRBJ1-2; the D is unclear. The CDR3 is 12 amino acids. Between the trimmed V and J ends, which lost 4 bases and 8 bases, there was a span of 12 bases. CDR1 is SGHRS and CDR2 is YFSETQ in the germline V gene. The DNA for the CDR3 is TGCGCCAGCAGCCCCCCCTCGGGGGGCTACACCTTC. The encoded protein is CASSPPSGGYTF.

This clone was detected only once. This chain links TRBV6-2 or TRBV6-3 with TRBJ1-1, with 9 bases aligning to TRBD1. The CDR3 runs 16 residues. With 4 bases clipped from V and 4 bases from J, the junction kept 10 bases outside the gene matches. Germline CDR1 reads MNHEY; CDR2 reads SVGEGT. This CDR3 reads CASSLPQGARSTEAFF. DNA of the CDR3: TGTGCCAGCAGTTTACCACAGGGGGCGCGGAGCACTGAAGCTTTCTTT.

This clone appeared a single time. The V call is TRBV6-1, the J call TRBJ1-4; the D gene is possibly TRBD1 (5 bases). Germline lookup yields CDR1 MNHNS and CDR2 SASEGT. Between the trimmed V and J ends, which lost 3 bases and 8 bases, there was a span of 10 bases. The CDR3 has 13 residues. CDR3 region: CASSETDGEKLFF. DNA of the CDR3: TGTGCCAGCAGTGAGACAGACGGAGAAAAACTGTTTTTT.

Regarding this clone: The same CDR3 can be traced to other DNA sequences in this sample. This chain joins TRBV28 and TRBJ1-2; maybe TRBD1 (5 bases). This CDR3 spans 13 amino acids. Per germline, CDR1 MDHEN and CDR2 SYDVKM. Trimming pared 5 bases from V and 1 base from J, leaving 8 bases between. DNA of the CDR3: TGTGCCAGCAGTCCCGGGGGTAACTATGGCTACACCTTC. It encodes CASSPGGNYGYTF.

The CDR3 nucleotides are TGTGCCAGCAGCACGAAACAGGGACGGAACACTGAAGCTTTCTTT. This sequence encodes CASSTKQGRNTEAFF. The chain joins TRBV7-9 to TRBJ1-1; a weak D match, TRBD1 (6 bases). V gave up 5 bases and J gave up 1 base, with 14 bases separating them. Looked up from germline, CDR1 is SEHNR and CDR2 is FQNEAQ (reference sequence). This CDR3 has 15 amino acids.

This chain links TRBV19 with TRBJ2-1; 12 nucleotides agree with TRBD2. Germline V gene lookup returns CDR1 LNHDA and CDR2 SQIVND (reference sequence). Losses at the gene ends were 3 bases for V and 9 bases for J; bases not matched to a gene: 15. CDR3 length equals 18 residues. The CDR3 here is CASSIATSGGSFYVEQFF. CDR3 bases: TGTGCCAGTAGTATCGCAACTAGCGGGGGGTCCTTCTACGTTGAGCAGTTCTTC.

The gene calls are TRBV5-4 and TRBJ1-3; weak D call: TRBD1 (6 bases). This CDR3 contains 13 residues. V gave up 4 bases and J gave up 7 bases, with 12 bases separating them. Per the germline V gene, CDR1 is SGHNT and CDR2 is YYREEE (reference sequence). The CDR3 spells CASSATGYNTIYF. The CDR3, as DNA: TGTGCCAGCAGCGCCACAGGGTACAACACCATATATTTT. The full variable domain, in which reference TRBV5-4 and TRBJ1-3 provide the parts outside the CDR3, is ETGVTQSPTHLIKTRGQQVTLRCSSQSGHNTVSWYQQALGQGPQFIFQYYREEENGRGNFPPRFSGLQFPNYSSELNVNALELDDSALYLCASSATGYNTIYFGEGSWLTVV.

In nucleotides, the CDR3 is TGTGCCAGCAGCGCCACAGGGGCCCTTCGGGCTTTCTTT. It encodes CASSATGALRAFF. The chain combines TRBV5-6 with TRBJ1-1, with TRBD1 matching 7 bases. The CDR3 is 13 residues long. Germline CDR1 SGHDT, CDR2 YYEEEE. J lost 11 bases, V lost 4 bases, and 11 bases had no gene match.

This chain connects TRBV27 to TRBJ2-2, with a possible D match to TRBD1 (5 bases). CDR1 is MNHEY and CDR2 is SMNVEV in the germline V gene (reference sequence). V lost 6 bases to trimming and J lost 2 bases, with 13 bases between them. The CDR3 length is 15 residues. The CDR3 protein is CASRLTVKNTGELFF. CDR3 nucleotide sequence: TGTGCCAGCAGGTTGACAGTGAAAAACACCGGGGAGCTGTTTTTT.

This clone has just a few counts. This chain connects TRBV5-1 to TRBJ2-2; 10 nucleotides align to TRBD2. CDR1 is SGHRS and CDR2 is YFSETQ in the germline V gene. The CDR3 spans 15 residues. V lost 5 bases and J lost 1; bases outside the gene matches: 2. CDR3 residues: CASRSSGGNTGELFF. The CDR3 bases are TGCGCCAGCAGGTCTAGCGGGGGGAACACCGGGGAGCTGTTTTTT.

This rearrangement joins TRBV4-1 to TRBJ2-4; TRBD2 matches at 12 bases. The CDR3 runs 18 residues. Losses at the gene ends were 1 base for V and 2 bases for J; bases not matched to a gene: 6. Germline V lookup: CDR1 MGHRA, CDR2 YSYEKL. In DNA, the CDR3 is TGCGCCAGCAGCCAAGGCCTAGCGGGGGGGCCAACCAAAAACATTCAGTACTTC. It translates to CASSQGLAGGPTKNIQYF.

The rearrangement links TRBV9 to TRBJ1-2; possibly TRBD1 for D (6 bases). Looked up from germline, CDR1 is SGDLS and CDR2 is YYNGEE. Between the trimmed V and J ends, which lost 3 bases and 8 bases, there was a span of 14 bases. This CDR3 is built from 13 residues. CDR3 DNA sequence: TGTGCCAGCAGCGCTACGGGACATATAGGCTACACCTTC. The encoded protein is CASSATGHIGYTF.

The chain recombines TRBV5-1 with TRBJ2-3; D uncertain. The CDR3 loop spans 13 amino acids. Trimming took off 4 bases at V and 3 bases at J, with 9 bases between the two ends. The germline CDR1 and CDR2 sequences are SGHRS and YFSETQ. CDR3 region: CASSGPRTDTQYF. The DNA of the CDR3 is TGCGCCAGCAGCGGTCCGAGAACAGATACGCAGTATTTT.

The chain's CDR3 is CASSKGQSSGNTIYF. For the CDR3, the DNA is TGTGCCAGTAGTAAAGGACAAAGCTCTGGAAACACCATATATTTT. V is TRBV19 and J is TRBJ1-3; tentatively, D is TRBD1 (5 bases). Germline V gives CDR1 LNHDA, CDR2 SQIVND (reference sequence). Trimming removed 4 bases from V and 0 bases from J, with 10 bases in between. CDR3 length: 15 residues.

Comment on this clone: This sample includes further DNA sequences coding for the same CDR3. The CDR3 region has the DNA TGCAGCGTCCTGGACAGCAACTATGGCTACACCTTC. This translates into CSVLDSNYGYTF. The chain is built from TRBV29-1 and TRBJ1-2; D might be TRBD1 (6 bases). Germline V gene sequence: CDR1 SQVTM, CDR2 ANQGSEA. The CDR3 has 12 residues. Trimming shortened V by 6 bases and J by 2 bases, and 10 bases separated the two germline ends. Full variable domain (remainder filled in from reference TRBV29-1 and TRBJ1-2): SAVISQKPSRDICQRGTSLTIQCQVDSQVTMMFWYRQQPGQSLTLIATANQGSEATYESGFVIDKFPISRPNLTFSTLTVSNMSPEDSSIYLCSVLDSNYGYTFGSGTRLTVV.